The next 5 T cell receptor beta chains were all read from a single sample in a study of early T cells in non-severe SARS-CoV-2 infection. Using its own MiXCR run on the 5' RACE reads, TCRdb lists one record per CDR3 protein. The sample records about 69,000 distinct CDR3 sequences, 4.6% being singletons. This specimen was whole blood, taken at baseline. All receptors derive from an adult who was a healthcare worker with PCR-confirmed SARS-CoV-2 infection or an uninfected control (not recorded which). The donor label of this sample is uncertain.

This clonotype was counted many times. The gene calls are TRBV7-2 and TRBJ2-7; TRBD2 aligns across 9 bases. Trimming at V came to 2 bases and at J to 5 bases, leaving 4 bases not matched to a gene. Germline assignment: CDR1 SGHTA and CDR2 FQGNSA. The CDR3 runs 14 residues. The CDR3 loop is CASSLSRGGNEQYF. As DNA, the CDR3 is TGTGCCAGCAGCTTATCGCGGGGGGGTAACGAGCAGTACTTC. The entire variable domain, with the rest obtained from reference TRBV7-2 and TRBJ2-7, is as follows: GAGVSQSPSNKVTEKGKDVELRCDPISGHTALYWYRQSLGQGLEFLIYFQGNSAPDKSGLPSDRFSAERTGGSVSTLTIQRTQQEDSAVYLCASSLSRGGNEQYFGPGTRLTVT.

This clonotype was observed at least ten times. This chain's CDR3 is CASSPMTGVLEAFF. CDR3 DNA sequence: TGTGCCAGCTCACCGATGACAGGGGTCCTTGAAGCTTTCTTT. This chain joins TRBV18 and TRBJ1-1, with 8 positions matching TRBD1. The CDR3 runs 14 residues. Germline V gene lookup returns CDR1 KGHSH and CDR2 LQKENI. The ends lost 3 bases at V and 7 bases at J; junction bases unmatched: 7.

CDR3 nucleotides: TGCAGTGCTAGGGACAGCTATGGCTACACCTTC. Translating it yields CSARDSYGYTF. The V and J genes are TRBV20-1 and TRBJ1-2; TRBD1 might be the D (6 bases). The germline CDR1 and CDR2 sequences are DFQATT and SNEGSKA (reference sequence). This CDR3 comprises 11 residues. V lost 3 bases and J lost 4, with 6 bases in between.

This clonotype was seen more than once but under ten times. The chain recombines TRBV19 with TRBJ1-2, with D possibly being TRBD1 (5 bases). The V end lost 6 bases, the J end lost 3 bases, and 11 bases lay between the germline ends. The germline gives CDR1 LNHDA, CDR2 SQIVND (reference sequence). There are 13 residues in the CDR3. The CDR3 DNA reads TGTGCCAGTAGCCCACAGGAATACTATGGCTACACCTTC. Amino acids: CASSPQEYYGYTF. Full variable domain (missing parts from reference TRBV19 and TRBJ1-2): DGGITQSPKYLFRKEGQNVTLSCEQNLNHDAMYWYRQDPGQGLRLIYYSQIVNDFQKGDIAEGYSVSREKKESFPLTVTSAQKNPTAFYLCASSPQEYYGYTFGSGTRLTVV.

This clonotype was observed at least ten times. In DNA, the CDR3 is TGCAGTGCTAGATCATACCAGCGGTTCGAAGGAAACACCATATATTTT. Its translation: CSARSYQRFEGNTIYF. This chain connects TRBV20-1 to TRBJ1-3; no definite D call. The CDR3 is 16 amino acids. The ends were cut back, 2 bases at V and 4 bases at J, with 18 bases in the middle. CDR1 is DFQATT and CDR2 is SNEGSKA in the germline V gene (reference sequence).